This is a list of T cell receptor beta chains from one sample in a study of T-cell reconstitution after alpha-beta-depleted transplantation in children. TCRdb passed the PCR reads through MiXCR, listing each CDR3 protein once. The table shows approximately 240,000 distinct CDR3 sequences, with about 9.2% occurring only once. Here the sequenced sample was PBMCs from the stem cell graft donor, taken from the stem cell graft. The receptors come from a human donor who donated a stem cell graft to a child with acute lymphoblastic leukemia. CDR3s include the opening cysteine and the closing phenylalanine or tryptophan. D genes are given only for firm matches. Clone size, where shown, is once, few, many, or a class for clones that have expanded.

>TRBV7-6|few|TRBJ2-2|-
TGTGCCAGCAGCCTCGAGGCGGGACGGTCCGGGGAGCTGTTTTTT
CASSLEAGRSGELFF
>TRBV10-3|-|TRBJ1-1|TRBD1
TGTGCCATCAGGGACAGGGTCGACACTGAAGCTTTCTTT
CAIRDRVDTEAFF
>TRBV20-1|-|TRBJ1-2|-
TGCAGTGCTAGGGAGCGACAGGACCCGAATTTTAACTATGGCTACACCTTC
CSARERQDPNFNYGYTF
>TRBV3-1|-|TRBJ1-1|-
TGTGCCAGCAGCCATAAGGCGGTGATTTTCATGAACACTGAAGCTTTCTTT
CASSHKAVIFMNTEAFF
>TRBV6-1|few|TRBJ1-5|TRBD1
TGTGCCAGCAGTGAATATAGGACAGGGTCTAGCAATCAGCCCCAGCATTTT
CASSEYRTGSSNQPQHF
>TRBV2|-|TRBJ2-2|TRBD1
TGTGCCAGCAAGGGCGGGACAGGCTACACCGGGGAGCTGTTTTTT
CASKGGTGYTGELFF
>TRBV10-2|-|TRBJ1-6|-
TGCGCCAGCAGTGAGGTGGCTAATTCACCCCTCCACTTT
CASSEVANSPLHF
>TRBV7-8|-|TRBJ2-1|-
TGTGCCAGCAGCTTCTGGGTGGGGGTATCCTACAATGAGCAGTTCTTC
CASSFWVGVSYNEQFF
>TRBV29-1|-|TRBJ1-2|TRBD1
TGCAGCGTTGAAGGACAAGCTTTGGGGCAGGGACAGTATGGCTACACCTTC
CSVEGQALGQGQYGYTF
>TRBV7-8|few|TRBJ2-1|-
TGTGCCAGCAGCTTCAGAGTTAACAATGAGCAGTTCTTC
CASSFRVNNEQFF
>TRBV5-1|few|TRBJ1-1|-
TGCGCCAGCAGCCTCGACGAGTTCACTGAAGCTTTCTTT
CASSLDEFTEAFF
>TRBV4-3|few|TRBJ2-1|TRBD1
TGCGCCAGCAGCCAAGAGACAGGGGGATACAATGAGCAGTTCTTC
CASSQETGGYNEQFF
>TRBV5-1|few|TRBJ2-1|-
TGCGCCAGCAGCTTGGATTCCCAGAGCCCTTCCAAATTGTCCTACAATGAGCAGTTCTTC
CASSLDSQSPSKLSYNEQFF
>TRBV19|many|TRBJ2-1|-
TGTGCCAGTAGCCGGGTGCCAGGCCATGAGCAGTTCTTC
CASSRVPGHEQFF
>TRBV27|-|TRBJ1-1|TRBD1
TGTGCCAGCAGTTCCACACCTTTCACAGGGGGGAAAGCTTTCTTT
CASSSTPFTGGKAFF
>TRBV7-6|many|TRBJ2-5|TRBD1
TGTGCCACCCGACAGGGTGGAGAGACCCAGTACTTC
CATRQGGETQYF
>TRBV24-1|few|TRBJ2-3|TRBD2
TGTGCCACCAGTGATTTTTCTAGCGGGGACTTAGATACGCAGTATTTT
CATSDFSSGDLDTQYF
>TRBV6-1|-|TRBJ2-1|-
TGTGCCAGCAGTCTAGCCGGGACCCGGATTTTCAATGAGCAGTTCTTC
CASSLAGTRIFNEQFF
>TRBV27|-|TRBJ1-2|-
TGTGCCAGCAGCCTCCGGACGGGGGCCCGGCTCGGTGGCTACACCTTC
CASSLRTGARLGGYTF
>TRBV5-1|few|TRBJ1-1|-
TGCGCCAGCAGCTACCAGAGTCAACGGAACACTGAAGCTTTCTTT
CASSYQSQRNTEAFF
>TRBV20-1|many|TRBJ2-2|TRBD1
TGCAGTGCTCCCCGAACCCAGGGGGCAGCCGGGGAGCTGTTTTTT
CSAPRTQGAAGELFF
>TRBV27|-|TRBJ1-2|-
TGTGCCAGCAGTCCTACCCCGGGACATACCTATGGCTACACCTTC
CASSPTPGHTYGYTF
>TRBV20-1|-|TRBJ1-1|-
TGCAGTGCTTTGGACGTTTCCACTGAAGCTTTCTTT
CSALDVSTEAFF
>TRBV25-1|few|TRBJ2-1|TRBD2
TGTGCCAGCAGTGAATTAAAGCCGGGACTAGCGGGGGGTTTCTCCTACAATGAGCAGTTCTTC
CASSELKPGLAGGFSYNEQFF
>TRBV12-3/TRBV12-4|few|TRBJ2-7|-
TGTGCCAGCAGGGGGGACCGGTACGAGCAGTACTTC
CASRGDRYEQYF
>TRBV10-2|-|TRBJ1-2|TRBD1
TGCGCCAGCAGCGGACAGGGCGGGTTTGACGGCTACACCTTC
CASSGQGGFDGYTF
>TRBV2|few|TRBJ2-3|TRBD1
TGTGCCAGCAGGCCGGGACAGCCTCCAGATACGCAGTATTTT
CASRPGQPPDTQYF
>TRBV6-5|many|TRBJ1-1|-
TGTGCCAGCAGTAGACCTGGGAGGAACACTGAAGCTTTCTTT
CASSRPGRNTEAFF
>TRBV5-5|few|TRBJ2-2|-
TGTGCCAGCAGCTTGAATAATCCGGGCCCCGCGAACACCGGGGAGCTGTTTTTT
CASSLNNPGPANTGELFF
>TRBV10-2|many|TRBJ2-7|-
TGCGCCAGCACATCTGGGGTAAACGAGCAGTACTTC
CASTSGVNEQYF
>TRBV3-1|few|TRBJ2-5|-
TGTGCCAGCAGCCAAGGGGTGGAAGAGACCCAGTACTTC
CASSQGVEETQYF
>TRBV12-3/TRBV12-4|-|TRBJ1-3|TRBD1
TGTGCCAGCAGTTCTTGGACAGGGGGCTCTGGAAACACCATATATTTT
CASSSWTGGSGNTIYF
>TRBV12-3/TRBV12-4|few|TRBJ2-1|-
TGTGCCAGCACCGTTCCGGGGGTGGGCTCCTACAATGAGCAGTTCTTC
CASTVPGVGSYNEQFF
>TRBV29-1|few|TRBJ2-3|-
TGCAGCGACCTGGCGGGGTACACAGGGGAAGGCCCAGATACGCAGTATTTT
CSDLAGYTGEGPDTQYF
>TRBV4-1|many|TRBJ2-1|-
TGCGCCAGCAGAGGCGGCCACAATGAGCAGTTCTTC
CASRGGHNEQFF
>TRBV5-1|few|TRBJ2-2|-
TGCGCCAGCAGCCCCGGAAGAGGGGTAACCGGGGAGCTGTTTTTT
CASSPGRGVTGELFF
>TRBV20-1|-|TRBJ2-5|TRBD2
TGCAGTGCTAGAGATGCGGGGGGGAGGGAGACCCAGTACTTC
CSARDAGGRETQYF
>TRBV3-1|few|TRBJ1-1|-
TGTGCCAGCAGCCGCCTACAGGTCGGACTCACTGAAGCTTTCTTT
CASSRLQVGLTEAFF
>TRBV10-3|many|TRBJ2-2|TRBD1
TGTGCCATCAGCCCGGGACAGGCCGACACCGGGGAGCTGTTTTTT
CAISPGQADTGELFF
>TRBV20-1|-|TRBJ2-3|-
TGCAGTGCTAGAGATTGGGGGTTAAGCACAGATACGCAGTATTTT
CSARDWGLSTDTQYF
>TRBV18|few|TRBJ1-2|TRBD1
TGTGCCAGCTCATCAACGTCCCAGGGGGCGTGGGGCTACACCTTC
CASSSTSQGAWGYTF
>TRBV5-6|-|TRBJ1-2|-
TGTGCCAGCAGCTTTCCCGGCTATGGCTACACCTTC
CASSFPGYGYTF
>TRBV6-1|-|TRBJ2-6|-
TGTGCCAGCACTCGGACGGTTGCTAACTCTGGGGCCAACGTCCTGACTTTC
CASTRTVANSGANVLTF
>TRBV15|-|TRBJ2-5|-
TGTGCCACCAGCAGAGGGACTAACCAAGAGACCCAGTACTTC
CATSRGTNQETQYF
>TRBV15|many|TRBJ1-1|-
-
CATSRVGQGNLIPFF